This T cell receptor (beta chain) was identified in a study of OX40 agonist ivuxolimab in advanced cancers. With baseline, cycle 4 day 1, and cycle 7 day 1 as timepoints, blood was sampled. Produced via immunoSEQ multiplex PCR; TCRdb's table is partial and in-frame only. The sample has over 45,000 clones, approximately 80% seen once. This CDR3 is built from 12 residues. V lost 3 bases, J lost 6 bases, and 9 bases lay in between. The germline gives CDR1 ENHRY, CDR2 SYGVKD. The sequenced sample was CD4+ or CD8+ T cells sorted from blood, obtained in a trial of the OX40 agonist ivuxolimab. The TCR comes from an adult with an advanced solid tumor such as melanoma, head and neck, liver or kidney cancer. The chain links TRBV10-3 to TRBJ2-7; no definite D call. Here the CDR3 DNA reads TGTGCCATCAGTGATATTCCGGGCGAGCAGTACTTC. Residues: CAISDIPGEQYF.